The 23 T cell receptor beta chains below all came from one sample that was sequenced in a study of blood T cells in healthy people across ages. A sample-barcoded 5' primer and a J-beta primer mix were used in a second PCR of roughly 7 to 11 cycles. From the 5' RACE reads, TCRdb called clonotypes with MiXCR, one entry per CDR3 protein. The table lists approximately 690,000 distinct CDR3 sequences, under 70% of them singletons. The sequenced material came from blood. The receptors here all came from a man between 60 and 75 years old in good health.

The CDR3: CSARDPIWDPKVSPLHF. CDR3 sequence (DNA): TGCAGTGCTAGAGATCCGATTTGGGACCCCAAAGTTTCACCCCTCCACTTT. V is TRBV20-1 and J is TRBJ1-6; TRBD1 is a possible D gene (5 bases). CDR1 is DFQATT and CDR2 is SNEGSKA in the germline V gene (reference sequence). Trimming took off 0 bases at V and 9 bases at J, with 21 bases between the two ends. There are 17 residues in the CDR3.

The chain uses TRBV20-1 and TRBJ2-7; 10 positions agree with TRBD2. V lost 5 bases to trimming and J lost 7 bases; unmatched junction nucleotides: 20. This CDR3 is built from 17 residues. CDR1 DFQATT and CDR2 SNEGSKA come from the germline V gene (reference sequence). The CDR3 is CSAPHRLAGKSYNEQYF. DNA for the CDR3: TGCAGTGCTCCCCACCGACTAGCGGGTAAATCCTACAATGAGCAGTACTTC.

This chain joins TRBV5-1 and TRBJ2-5, with TRBD2 matching over 7 bases. This CDR3 is built from 16 residues. The germline gives CDR1 SGHRS, CDR2 YFSETQ. With V trimmed by 2 bases and J by 1 base, 8 bases remained unmatched. The chain's CDR3 is CASSFQRKRGQETQYF. In DNA form, the CDR3 reads TGCGCCAGCAGCTTTCAAAGAAAGCGGGGCCAAGAGACCCAGTACTTC.

The chain is built from TRBV3-1 and TRBJ2-4; D is unresolved. The end of the DNA is better explained by TRBJ2-7, so the J call may be wrong. Germline CDR1 and CDR2: LGHDT and YNNKEL (reference sequence). The CDR3 is 12 residues long. The CDR3 nucleotides are TGTGCCAGCAGCCAGCGAGATTGCGAGCAGTACTTC. This codes for CASSQRDCEQYF.

The chain recombines TRBV15 with TRBJ2-7, with D perhaps TRBD1 (6 bases). TRBJ2-5 explains the end of the DNA better; the J call may be wrong. CDR1 is LNHNV, CDR2 YYDKDF, per germline (reference sequence). This CDR3 region has 17 residues. DNA for the CDR3: TGTGCCACCAGCAGAAAAGCTAACACAGGGCGCATTGAGACCCAGTACTTC. It encodes CATSRKANTGRIETQYF.

This clonotype was seen a handful of times. The chain employs TRBV5-6 and TRBJ1-2; unclear D gene. The V end lost 0 bases, the J end lost 0 bases, and 18 bases lay between the germline ends. The germline V gene encodes CDR1 SGHDT and CDR2 YYEEEE. CDR3 size: 18 residues. The CDR3 DNA follows: TGTGCCAGCAGCTTGGGCCGCCTCATGGCGACTTCTAACTATGGCTACACCTTC. Its protein product is CASSLGRLMATSNYGYTF.

The chain recombines TRBV10-2 with TRBJ2-2; 12 bases map to TRBD1. The CDR3 has 17 residues. Germline V gene data show CDR1 as WSHSY and CDR2 as SAAADI. J gave up 7 bases and V 2 bases, and 8 bases lay outside the gene matches. This CDR3 is CASSETGTGGLDGELFF. The CDR3 region has the DNA TGCGCCAGCAGTGAGACCGGGACAGGGGGCTTGGACGGGGAGCTGTTTTTT.

This chain links TRBV28 with TRBJ1-4, with 9 bases identical to TRBD1. The CDR3 has 14 amino acids. V shed 7 bases and J 8 bases; nucleotides not matched to a gene: 8. CDR1 and CDR2 (germline): MDHEN, SYDVKM. CDR3 DNA sequence: TGTGCCAGCACCGGGGACAGGGTTGGCGAAAAACTGTTTTTT. Its translation is CASTGDRVGEKLFF. The full variable domain, its missing parts supplied by reference TRBV28 and TRBJ1-4, is DVKVTQSSRYLVKRTGEKVFLECVQDMDHENMFWYRQDPGLGLRLIYFSYDVKMKEKGDIPEGYSVSREKKERFSLILESASTNQTSMYLCASTGDRVGEKLFFGSGTQLSVL.

The chain is built from TRBV5-6 and TRBJ2-5; no clear D gene. V was shortened by 7 bases and J by 4 bases, with 8 bases between the two germline ends. The germline gives CDR1 SGHDT, CDR2 YYEEEE. The CDR3 extends over 11 amino acids. CDR3: CASETPETQYF. The CDR3 nucleotides are TGTGCCAGCGAAACCCCAGAGACCCAGTACTTC.

The V call is TRBV4-2, the J call TRBJ1-4, with D possibly matching TRBD1 (5 bases). Germline CDR1 LGHNA, CDR2 YNFKEQ. The CDR3 consists of 14 residues. V gave up 8 bases and J gave up 4 bases, with 14 bases separating them. CDR3 nucleotide sequence: TGTGCCAGCGGGGTAGCGGGGCATAATGAAAAACTGTTTTTT. Amino acid sequence: CASGVAGHNEKLFF.

This clonotype was seen a single time. This chain links TRBV2 with TRBJ2-2; D unclear. Trimming shortened V by 8 bases and J by 6 bases, and 10 bases separated the two germline ends. Germline V lookup: CDR1 SNHLY, CDR2 FYNNEI. This CDR3 has 12 amino acids. The CDR3 DNA follows: TGTGCCAGCGGTCCCTACCCCGGGGAGCTGTTTTTT. This codes for CASGPYPGELFF.

The chain couples TRBV5-1 to TRBJ2-3; D not resolved. The V gene's germline CDR1 is SGHRS and CDR2 YFSETQ. The CDR3 is 16 amino acids. Trimming shortened V by 4 bases and J by 0 bases, and 15 bases separated the two germline ends. Written as DNA, the CDR3 is TGCGCCAGCAGCCTGCCCGGACCGCCCAGCACAGATACGCAGTATTTT. Encoded protein: CASSLPGPPSTDTQYF.

A few counts support this clonotype. This chain connects TRBV7-8 to TRBJ2-2; 8 bases align to TRBD1. The CDR3 has 17 residues. After removal of 1 base from V and 5 bases from J, the junction contained 9 bases not matched to a gene. Germline CDR1 reads SGHVS; CDR2 reads FQNEAQ. The CDR3 loop reads CASSLGTQGARTGELFF. The CDR3 region has the DNA TGTGCCAGCAGCTTAGGGACGCAGGGGGCGAGGACCGGGGAGCTGTTTTTT.

The V and J genes are TRBV12-3 or TRBV12-4 and TRBJ1-1; 9 nucleotides line up with TRBD1. Losses at the gene ends were 5 bases for V and 6 bases for J; bases not matched to a gene: 13. The CDR3 length is 16 residues. In nucleotides, the CDR3 is TGTGCCAGCAGTCCCCGGGACAGGGTCGGATTCTCTGAAGCTTTCTTT. This translates into CASSPRDRVGFSEAFF.

On this clonotype itself: At one boundary the junction diverges from the germline segment, which might be a read error. The genes are TRBV12-3 or TRBV12-4 and TRBJ2-3, with D perhaps TRBD2 (6 bases). The CDR3 loop spans 15 amino acids. CDR3 nucleotides: TGTGCCAGCAGTTTAAGGCCCGCGGGATCCCACGAGCAGTATTTC. Amino acid sequence: CASSLRPAGSHEQYF.

This clonotype was detected only a few times. V is TRBV5-1 and J is TRBJ2-1; 14 nucleotides line up with TRBD2. The CDR3 consists of 16 residues. The germline V gene has CDR1 SGHRS and CDR2 YFSETQ. The J segment lost 8 bases and the V segment lost 4 bases, leaving 8 bases of the junction unmatched. CDR3 residues: CASSLLTSGGAHEQFF. CDR3 DNA: TGCGCCAGCAGCCTCCTGACTAGCGGGGGGGCCCATGAGCAGTTCTTC.

This chain uses TRBV6-5 with TRBJ2-1; possible D gene TRBD1, 6 bases. This CDR3 has 19 amino acids. Trimming removed 3 bases at V and 2 bases at J, with 23 bases between. Germline values: CDR1 MNHEY, CDR2 SVGAGI. This CDR3 reads CASSYIGQYRLLTYNEQFF. In nucleotides, the CDR3 is TGTGCCAGCAGTTATATTGGACAGTACCGACTTCTTACCTACAATGAGCAGTTCTTC.

The chain uses TRBV10-3 and TRBJ2-7; the D is unclear. CDR1 and CDR2 (germline): ENHRY, SYGVKD. V was shortened by 4 bases and J by 2 bases, with 9 bases between the two germline ends. The CDR3 sequence is 13 residues long. The CDR3 region is CAISGAGAYEQYF. In nucleotides, the CDR3 is TGTGCCATCAGTGGGGCCGGTGCCTACGAGCAGTACTTC.

This clonotype was detected ten times or more. The chain employs TRBV20-1 and TRBJ2-5; D may be TRBD1 (6 bases). Deletions cut 6 bases from V and 4 bases from J, with 12 bases between. The CDR3 covers 12 residues. The germline gives CDR1 DFQATT, CDR2 SNEGSKA (reference sequence). The CDR3, as DNA: TGCAGTGCAAAGAGGGGGTTAGAGACCCAGTACTTC. It encodes CSAKRGLETQYF.

This clonotype was found once. This chain links TRBV29-1 with TRBJ2-1, with D possibly called TRBD1 or TRBD2 (6 bases each). Gene TRBJ2-7 matches the end of the DNA better, so the J call may be wrong. The CDR3 is 16 residues long. CDR1 and CDR2 from the germline V gene are SQVTM and ANQGSEA. The CDR3 DNA reads as TGCAGCGTCCGCGAGACTATCGGGGGCCACTACAATGAGCAGTACTTC. Protein sequence: CSVRETIGGHYNEQYF.

A few counts support this clonotype. The chain links TRBV7-9 to TRBJ1-3, with D possibly TRBD1 on 5 matching bases. Per the germline V gene, CDR1 is SEHNR and CDR2 is FQNEAQ (reference sequence). The CDR3 is 17 amino acids. Trimming took off 5 bases at V and 3 bases at J, with 20 bases between the two ends. The CDR3 loop reads CASSPSRDAGRGNTIYF. CDR3 bases: TGTGCCAGCAGCCCAAGTCGGGACGCCGGCCGTGGAAACACCATATATTTT. The whole variable domain, filled in from reference TRBV7-9 and TRBJ1-3, reads DTGVSQNPRHKITKRGQNVTFRCDPISEHNRLYWYRQTLGQGPEFLTYFQNEAQLEKSRLLSDRFSAERPKGSFSTLEIQRTEQGDSAMYLCASSPSRDAGRGNTIYFGEGSWLTVV.

The sample holds a few counts of this clonotype. The CDR3 DNA reads as TGCAGTGCTAGGGATGCCAGGTCCGAGAATGAAAAACTGTTTTTT. This encodes CSARDARSENEKLFF. V usage is TRBV20-1 and J usage is TRBJ1-4; D is uncertain. The length of the CDR3 is 15 residues. Germline V gives CDR1 DFQATT, CDR2 SNEGSKA (reference sequence). The V gene lost 3 bases and the J gene lost 5 bases, with 16 bases spanning the gap.

This clonotype was recorded a few times. This chain uses TRBV2 with TRBJ2-5; the match to TRBD2 covers 9 bases. Germline trimming cut 7 bases from V and 4 bases from J; bases unmatched to any gene: 10. The CDR3 is made up of 15 amino acids. Looked up from germline, CDR1 is SNHLY and CDR2 is FYNNEI. Here the CDR3 reads CASTPGTSTGETQYF. In DNA, the CDR3 is TGTGCCAGCACCCCCGGGACTAGCACGGGAGAGACCCAGTACTTC.